This is a list of T cell receptor beta chains from one sample in a study of blood T cell repertoires in COVID-19. Measured with immunoSEQ multiplex PCR; TCRdb has only the in-frame clones, and not every one. The data hold under 200,000 clones, with 88% observed a single time. Source material: peripheral blood. These receptors all stem from a man between 40 and 49 years old with active or convalescent COVID-19. CDR3s include the opening cysteine and the closing phenylalanine or tryptophan. The D gene is left open where the match is weak. Part of the rows lack a size; the others show once, few, many or a class for expanded clones.

TRBD1	TRBJ2-6	.	TRBV18	TGTGCCAGCTCACCCGCAGGGGGCGCGGGTGGGGCCAACGTCCTGACTTTC	CASSPAGGAGGANVLTF
.	TRBJ1-1	.	TRBV19	TGTGCCAGTAGTATAAAATTCTGGGACACGGACACTGAAGCTTTCTTT	CASSIKFWDTDTEAFF
.	TRBJ1-2	.	TRBV12-3/TRBV12-4	TGTGCCAGCAGTTTAGGAGGCTCCGGGGGCTACACCTTC	CASSLGGSGGYTF
TRBD1	TRBJ2-2	.	TRBV2	TGTGCCAGCGAAAACAGGGGAACCGGGGAGCTGTTTTTT	CASENRGTGELFF
TRBD1	TRBJ1-1	.	TRBV4-1	TGCGCCAGCAGCCAGGGCAACAGGGGACCGAACACTGAAGCTTTCTTT	CASSQGNRGPNTEAFF
.	TRBJ2-7	.	TRBV5-1	TGCGCCAGCAGCACGGGGACAAGCGGGGCCTACGAGCAGTACTTC	CASSTGTSGAYEQYF
.	TRBJ2-7	.	TRBV6-1	TGTGCCAGCAGTGCGAGGGCCGGGACTGATGCCTACGAGCAGTACTTC	CASSARAGTDAYEQYF
.	TRBJ2-7	.	TRBV4-1	TGCGCCAGCAGCCCGACCGGGACGGGAGCCTACGAGCAGTACTTC	CASSPTGTGAYEQYF
.	TRBJ2-2	.	TRBV5-1	TGCGCCAGCAGCTCAAAACAGGGATCCGGCGGGGAGCTGTTTTTT	CASSSKQGSGGELFF
.	TRBJ2-7	.	TRBV12-3/TRBV12-4	TGTGCCAGCAGTTTAACGGGGTCCTACGAGCAGTACTTC	CASSLTGSYEQYF
.	TRBJ1-6	.	TRBV5-6	TGTGCCAGCAGCTTGGCAGGGAACAATTCACCCCTCCACTTT	CASSLAGNNSPLHF
.	TRBJ1-1	.	TRBV15	TGTGCCACCAGTTCGGATAGAGGGCCTTTTTCGAACACTGAAGCTTTCTTT	CATSSDRGPFSNTEAFF
TRBD1	TRBJ1-2	.	TRBV5-1	TGCGCCAGCAGCCTGGAGACAGGGGGGGGCTATGGCTACACCTTC	CASSLETGGGYGYTF
TRBD1	TRBJ1-5	.	TRBV12-5	TGTGCTAGTGGTTTTAACTTACAGGGGTCAGGCCAGCCCCAGCATTTT	CASGFNLQGSGQPQHF
.	TRBJ2-3	.	TRBV19	TGTGCCAGTAGTTCGGGGGTAGGAGATACGCAGTATTTT	CASSSGVGDTQYF
TRBD1	TRBJ1-2	.	TRBV27	TGTGCCAGCAGTCCCGACAGGGGTTGGGGGTATGGCTACACCTTC	CASSPDRGWGYGYTF
.	TRBJ1-3	.	TRBV6-5	TGTGCCAGCAGTTACGGCATCGGACATGGAAACACCATATATTTT	CASSYGIGHGNTIYF
TRBD1	TRBJ2-7	once	TRBV19	TGTGCCAGTGCGGGACAGGGGGTGGGCGAGCAGTACTTC	CASAGQGVGEQYF
.	TRBJ1-1	.	TRBV5-4	TGTGCCAGCACCCCTTCTCTTATGAACACTGAAGCTTTCTTT	CASTPSLMNTEAFF
TRBD1	TRBJ1-6	once	TRBV19	TGTGCCAGTAGCCCGGGACAGGTCTATAATTCACCCCTCCACTTT	CASSPGQVYNSPLHF
TRBD1	TRBJ1-2	.	TRBV5-6	TGTGCCAGCAGCCGAGGACAGGGCTCCTATGGCTACACCTTC	CASSRGQGSYGYTF
.	TRBJ1-3	.	TRBV3-1/TRBV3-2	TGTGCCAGCAGCCAAGCGGTCTCTAGCACTGGAAACACCATATATTTT	CASSQAVSSTGNTIYF
TRBD2	TRBJ2-7	.	TRBV28	TGTGCCAGCAGTTCAAGCGGGAAGAGCTCCTACGAGCAGTACTTC	CASSSSGKSSYEQYF
TRBD1	TRBJ2-7	.	TRBV11-3	TGTGCCAGCAGCTTAAGGACAGGTCTGGGTGCCGAGCAGTACTTC	CASSLRTGLGAEQYF
.	TRBJ2-7	.	TRBV19	TGTGCCAGTAGTGGGCGTGGCGAGCAGTACTTC	CASSGRGEQYF
TRBD2	TRBJ2-3	.	TRBV29-1	TGCAGCGAGCCGGGCGGGGGGCCGGGCGGGGGCACAGATACGCAGTATTTT	CSEPGGGPGGGTDTQYF
.	TRBJ1-6	.	TRBV19	TGTGCCAGTAGTATAGACAGGGCGTCGAATTCACCCCTCCACTTT	CASSIDRASNSPLHF
TRBD1	TRBJ1-1	.	TRBV18	TGTGCCAGCTCACCAGCCGGGACAGGGGGAAGGACTGAAGCTTTCTTT	CASSPAGTGGRTEAFF
TRBD1	TRBJ1-1	.	TRBV6-5	TGTGCCAGCAGTTACTTGGGACAGTCGAACACTGAAGCTTTCTTT	CASSYLGQSNTEAFF
.	TRBJ1-6	.	TRBV19	TGTGCCAGTAGTATAGGCCAGAGGTCTCCAGGGTCACCCCTCCACTTT	CASSIGQRSPGSPLHF
.	TRBJ2-3	.	TRBV7-9	TGTGCCAGCAGCACCTCAGATTGGGGCCCCGGGACGCAGTATTTT	CASSTSDWGPGTQYF
.	TRBJ2-2	.	TRBV11-3	TGTGCCAGCAGCCACCCCGGGACTCCAGGAGGGGAGCTGTTTTTT	CASSHPGTPGGELFF
.	TRBJ2-3	.	TRBV7-3	TGTGCCAGCAGTTCCGGGATCCCCACAGATACGCAGTATTTT	CASSSGIPTDTQYF
.	TRBJ2-1	.	TRBV29-1	TGCAGCGTTGAGGGACTCTCTTACAATGAGCAGTTCTTC	CSVEGLSYNEQFF
.	TRBJ2-7	.	TRBV12-3/TRBV12-4	TGTGCCAGCAGAACAGGGGGACTAAACGAGCAGTACTTC	CASRTGGLNEQYF
TRBD2	TRBJ2-1	.	TRBV9	TGTGCCAGCAGCGTAGGGCCTAGCGGATCATTCTACAATGAGCAGTTCTTC	CASSVGPSGSFYNEQFF
TRBD2	TRBJ2-7	once	TRBV28	TGTGCCAGCAGAGGGGTTAGCGGGAGGGAAACGTACGAGCAGTACTTC	CASRGVSGRETYEQYF
TRBD1	TRBJ1-3	.	TRBV5-6	TGTGCCAGCAACCACAGGGGTTCGGGAAACACCATATATTTT	CASNHRGSGNTIYF
TRBD1	TRBJ1-5	.	TRBV29-1	TGCAGCGCAGGGGGATCGAATCAGCCCCAGCATTTT	CSAGGSNQPQHF
TRBD2	TRBJ2-1	.	TRBV7-9	TGTGCCAGCAGCTTAGCGAAGACTAGCAGGAATGAGCAGTTCTTC	CASSLAKTSRNEQFF